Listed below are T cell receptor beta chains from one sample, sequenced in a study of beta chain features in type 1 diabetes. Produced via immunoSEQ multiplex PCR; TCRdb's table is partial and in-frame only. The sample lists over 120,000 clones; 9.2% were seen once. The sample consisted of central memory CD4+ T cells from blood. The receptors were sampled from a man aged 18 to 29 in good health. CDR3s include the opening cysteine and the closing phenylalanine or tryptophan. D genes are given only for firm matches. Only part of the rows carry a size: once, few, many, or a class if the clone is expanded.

cdr3_nt: TGTGCCAGCAGTTGGGGGGGCCTCTTGGAGACCCAGTACTTC
cdr3_aa: CASSWGGLLETQYF
clone_size: few
j_call: TRBJ2-5
d_call: NA
v_call: TRBV28

cdr3_nt: TGCGCCAGCAGCCCCGCCGGGAGCTCTGGAAACACCATATATTTT
cdr3_aa: CASSPAGSSGNTIYF
clone_size: NA
j_call: TRBJ1-3
d_call: NA
v_call: TRBV5-1

cdr3_nt: TGTGCCAGCAGCGTAGGGACAGGGGGGCAGACCCAGTACTTC
cdr3_aa: CASSVGTGGQTQYF
clone_size: few
j_call: TRBJ2-5
d_call: TRBD1
v_call: TRBV9

cdr3_nt: TGTGCCAGCAGCTTAGGCCTAGCGGGGGGAGTAGCCAAAAACATTCAGTACTTC
cdr3_aa: CASSLGLAGGVAKNIQYF
clone_size: NA
j_call: TRBJ2-4
d_call: TRBD2
v_call: TRBV5-6

cdr3_nt: TGTGCCAGCAGCGTACTAGGCCAGGGTGGCTATGGCTACACCTTC
cdr3_aa: CASSVLGQGGYGYTF
clone_size: few
j_call: TRBJ1-2
d_call: NA
v_call: TRBV9

cdr3_nt: TGCAGCGCGAGGGGTGGAGGGCCTAATCAGCCCCAGCATTTT
cdr3_aa: CSARGGGPNQPQHF
clone_size: NA
j_call: TRBJ1-5
d_call: NA
v_call: TRBV29-1

cdr3_nt: TGTGCCAGCTGCAGGGATTACAATGAGCAGTTCTTC
cdr3_aa: CASCRDYNEQFF
clone_size: few
j_call: TRBJ2-1
d_call: NA
v_call: TRBV25-1

cdr3_nt: TGTGCCTCGAGCCCCGGGACAGGGAAGTACTTC
cdr3_aa: CASSPGTGKYF
clone_size: many
j_call: TRBJ2-7
d_call: TRBD1
v_call: TRBV19

cdr3_nt: TGTGCCAGCAGCGAAGGGTCAGGGGACCCCTACGAGCAGTACTTC
cdr3_aa: CASSEGSGDPYEQYF
clone_size: NA
j_call: TRBJ2-7
d_call: NA
v_call: TRBV7-2

cdr3_nt: TGCGCCAGCAGCCAAGATCCGCGGCAGGGTGAGACCCAGTACTTC
cdr3_aa: CASSQDPRQGETQYF
clone_size: few
j_call: TRBJ2-5
d_call: NA
v_call: TRBV4-3